This passage covers 14 T cell receptor beta chains from one sample sequenced in a study of neurological immune-mediated disorders. TCRdb reanalysed the 5' RACE reads using MiXCR and keeps one entry per CDR3 protein. The repertoire holds 55,000 or so distinct CDR3 sequences, with approximately 3.6% as singletons. The sequenced material came from CD4+ T cells from blood. These receptors originate from a woman between 35 and 50 years old with multiple sclerosis.

The table lists this clonotype with many counts. The rearrangement links TRBV6-1 to TRBJ2-3; TRBD2 matches 7 bases. The germline CDR1 and CDR2 sequences are MNHNS and SASEGT. The trim removed 1 base at V and 6 bases at J, leaving 4 bases unmatched. The CDR3 is 14 residues long. CDR3 loop: CASSEVLAADTQYF. CDR3 bases: TGTGCCAGCAGTGAAGTGCTAGCGGCTGATACGCAGTATTTT.

This clonotype was observed many times. The chain is built from TRBV7-9 and TRBJ1-3, with TRBD1 as a possible D gene (6 bases). The CDR3 spans 14 residues. CDR1 is SEHNR and CDR2 is FQNEAQ in the germline V gene (reference sequence). V lost 1 base to trimming and J lost 5 bases, with 9 bases between them. This CDR3 reads CASSLGDTRNTIYF. DNA of the CDR3: TGTGCCAGCAGCTTAGGGGACACGCGAAACACCATATATTTT.

This clonotype was recorded at least ten times. The chain is built from TRBV7-9 and TRBJ1-4; 8 nucleotides line up with TRBD1. Trimming removed 5 bases from V and 6 bases from J; junction bases left unmatched: 11. The CDR3 consists of 16 residues. Germline values: CDR1 SEHNR, CDR2 FQNEAQ (reference sequence). CDR3 protein: CASSPPGTGGYEKLFF. The CDR3 bases are TGTGCCAGCAGCCCTCCCGGGACAGGAGGTTATGAAAAACTGTTTTTT.

This clonotype was counted at least ten times. The gene calls are TRBV7-3 and TRBJ2-1, with 7 bases aligning to TRBD2. The CDR3 runs 15 residues. V shed 5 bases and J 4 bases; nucleotides not matched to a gene: 8. CDR1 SGHTA and CDR2 FQGTGA come from the germline V gene. In DNA form, the CDR3 reads TGTGCCAGCAGCCGAGGGCTAGCGGATTACAATGAGCAGTTCTTC. It is translated as CASSRGLADYNEQFF.

This clonotype showed up many times. The rearrangement links TRBV3-1 to TRBJ2-1, with 7 positions matching TRBD1. The CDR3 spans 14 residues. From germline, CDR1 is LGHDT and CDR2 YNNKEL (reference sequence). Trimming removed 0 bases from V and 4 bases from J; junction bases left unmatched: 0. The CDR3 is CASSQEQGYNEQFF. In DNA, the CDR3 is TGTGCCAGCAGCCAAGAACAGGGGTACAATGAGCAGTTCTTC.

This clonotype was seen many times. The J gene is TRBJ2-3, the V gene TRBV5-1; a weak D match, TRBD2 (5 bases). Germline lookup yields CDR1 SGHRS and CDR2 YFSETQ. Deletions cut 3 bases from V and 2 bases from J, with 13 bases between. This CDR3 is built from 15 residues. CDR3 in amino acids: CASSSRGYNTDTQYF. CDR3 in DNA: TGCGCCAGCAGCTCCCGGGGTTATAACACAGATACGCAGTATTTT.

Many counts were recorded for this clonotype. The chain recombines TRBV2 with TRBJ2-1; a weak D match, TRBD2 (5 bases). The CDR3 has 15 amino acids. Germline CDR1 is SNHLY and CDR2 is FYNNEI. With 6 bases removed from V and 2 bases from J, the gap between germline ends came to 14 bases. The CDR3 bases are TGTGCCAGCAGCAGAAGCGGTTATACCTACAATGAGCAGTTCTTC. Protein: CASSRSGYTYNEQFF. Using reference TRBV2 and TRBJ2-1 for the parts outside the CDR3, the full variable domain is EPEVTQTPSHQVTQMGQEVILRCVPISNHLYFYWYRQILGQKVEFLVSFYNNEISEKSEIFDDQFSVERPDGSNFTLKIRSTKLEDSAMYFCASSRSGYTYNEQFFGPGTRLTVL.

This clonotype was detected ten times or more. The chain is built from TRBV5-1 and TRBJ2-7, with D uncertain. The CDR3 runs 16 residues. Germline V lookup: CDR1 SGHRS, CDR2 YFSETQ. The ends were cut back, 0 bases at V and 5 bases at J, with 18 bases in the middle. CDR3 bases: TGCGCCAGCAGCTTGGCCGGACGGTCGGCGGCCGACGAGCAGTACTTC. Translated: CASSLAGRSAADEQYF. The full variable domain, completed using reference TRBV5-1 and TRBJ2-7, is KAGVTQTPRYLIKTRGQQVTLSCSPISGHRSVSWYQQTPGQGLQFLFEYFSETQRNKGNFPGRFSGRQFSNSRSEMNVSTLELGDSALYLCASSLAGRSAADEQYFGPGTRLTVT.

This clonotype came up many times. The chain joins TRBV29-1 to TRBJ2-3; D is uncertain. This CDR3 comprises 13 residues. CDR1 and CDR2 from the germline V gene are SQVTM and ANQGSEA. V was pared by 3 bases and J by 4 bases, with 11 bases between. Written as DNA, the CDR3 is TGCAGCGTTGAGAATGTCTCTCCAGATACGCAGTATTTT. Its translation: CSVENVSPDTQYF.

This clonotype was seen at least ten times. The chain employs TRBV5-5 and TRBJ2-7, with TRBD2 matching over 8 bases. This CDR3 is 14 amino acids long. Germline V gene sequence: CDR1 SGHKS, CDR2 YYEKEE (reference sequence). Trimming cost V 0 bases and J 4 bases; bases outside gene matches: 3. CDR3 sequence reads: CASSLERGSYEQYF. Here the CDR3 DNA reads TGTGCCAGCAGCTTGGAGCGGGGGTCATACGAGCAGTACTTC.

This clonotype has ten or more counts. The V call is TRBV4-1, the J call TRBJ2-1; 12 positions agree with TRBD2. CDR1 and CDR2 from the germline V gene are MGHRA and YSYEKL. The CDR3 sequence is 16 residues long. The ends lost 4 bases at V and 8 bases at J; junction bases unmatched: 9. CDR3 protein: CASSLRLAGALDEQFF. CDR3 nucleotides: TGCGCCAGCAGCCTTCGACTAGCGGGGGCGTTAGATGAGCAGTTCTTC.

Ten or more counts support this clonotype. The chain has TRBV29-1 and TRBJ1-1; D ambiguous. Germline V lookup: CDR1 SQVTM, CDR2 ANQGSEA. CDR3 length: 14 amino acids. Deletions cut 1 base from V and 1 base from J, with 10 bases between. DNA for the CDR3: TGCAGCGTTGAAGGGCGGCTTAGGAACACTGAAGCTTTCTTT. Its translation is CSVEGRLRNTEAFF. Combining the CDR3 with reference TRBV29-1 and TRBJ1-1 gives the whole variable domain SAVISQKPSRDICQRGTSLTIQCQVDSQVTMMFWYRQQPGQSLTLIATANQGSEATYESGFVIDKFPISRPNLTFSTLTVSNMSPEDSSIYLCSVEGRLRNTEAFFGQGTRLTVV.

This clonotype was recorded at least ten times. This chain connects TRBV5-1 to TRBJ1-2; tentatively, D is TRBD1 (5 bases). Germline V CDR1 and CDR2: SGHRS, YFSETQ. CDR3 length: 14 amino acids. V was pared by 4 bases and J by 2 bases, with 12 bases between. Here the CDR3 DNA reads TGCGCCAGCAGCCCTCAGGGACGGAACTATGGCTACACCTTC. Translation gives CASSPQGRNYGYTF.

This clonotype was counted at least ten times. J is TRBJ2-7 and V is TRBV4-1, with 7 bases aligning to TRBD2. V dropped 3 bases and J dropped 3; count of bases not matched to a gene: 8. This CDR3 is built from 15 residues. CDR1 and CDR2 from the germline V gene are MGHRA and YSYEKL. This CDR3 reads CASSQGSGTIYEQYF. CDR3 coding DNA: TGCGCCAGCAGCCAGGGCTCCGGGACTATCTACGAGCAGTACTTC.